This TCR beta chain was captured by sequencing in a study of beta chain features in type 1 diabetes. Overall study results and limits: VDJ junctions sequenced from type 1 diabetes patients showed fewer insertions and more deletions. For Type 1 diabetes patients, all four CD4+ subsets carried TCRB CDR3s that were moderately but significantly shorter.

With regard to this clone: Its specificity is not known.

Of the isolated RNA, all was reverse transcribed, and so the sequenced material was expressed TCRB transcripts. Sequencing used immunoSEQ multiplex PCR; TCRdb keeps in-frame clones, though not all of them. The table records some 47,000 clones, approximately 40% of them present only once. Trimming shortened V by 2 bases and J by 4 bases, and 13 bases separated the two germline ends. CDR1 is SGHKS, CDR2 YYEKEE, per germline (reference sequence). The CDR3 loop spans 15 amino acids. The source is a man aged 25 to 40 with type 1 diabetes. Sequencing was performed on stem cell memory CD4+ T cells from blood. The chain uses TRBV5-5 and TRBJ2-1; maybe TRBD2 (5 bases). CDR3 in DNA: TGTGCCAGCAGCTTTTATACGGGATCTTACAATGAGCAGTTCTTC. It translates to CASSFYTGSYNEQFF.